The following is a T cell receptor beta chain sequence with its context. What antigen it recognizes has not been identified. Qualities for individual bases were not recorded, and no much larger clone is one base off. Counted from cysteine to phenylalanine, this CDR3 has 14 amino acids. Only the CDR3 DNA stays, 42 bases, in frame from base 1. V loses 2 bases of germline sequence and J loses 8 bases, and the interval between the two ends is 10 bases. CDR1 and CDR2, per the germline V gene, are MNHEY and SVGAGI. The sample comes from a study of blood T cells in healthy people across ages (dated by TCRdb to 2015 to 2017). General notes on the study: In model experiments, template switching captured roughly one uniquely barcoded TCR beta cDNA molecule for every two T cells. Using deep sequencing normalized with unique cDNA molecular identifiers, the study measured how TCR beta repertoire diversity changes with age. Four age groups were formed from the donors: young (average approximately 17 years), middle-aged (just under 40), aged (under 70) and long-lived (less than 85). To avoid experimental bias, donors of different ages were randomly spread across the sequencing lanes. Two additional independent replicas of 1 million unique cDNA reads from the same blood draw were analyzed for two donors (one aged 18 to 29 and one aged 80 or older).

General findings and caveats noted by the study authors: Compared with the aged group, the long-lived group had more naive CD4+ T cells, fewer expanded clones and increased TCR diversity, suggesting age selection. Donor CMV infection status was unknown, potentially confounding age-related changes in expanded clonotypes. As age increased, observed TCR beta diversity per million T cells dropped in a roughly linear way, and a significant reduction was already evident by age 40. Bulk unsorted PBMC profiling prevented conclusive comparison of naive and antigen-experienced compartments. Observed TCR beta diversity correlated strongly with the percentage of naive T cells measured by flow cytometry. Estimates of total diversity from one million sequenced T cells were regarded as lower bounds and underestimates.

The donors were under 40 Caucasian individuals from Russia, aged roughly 6 to 90 years, who were systemically healthy. Each donor gave 8 to 10 milliliters of peripheral blood, drawn into EDTA-treated Vacutainer tubes. Ficoll-Paque density-gradient centrifugation was used to isolate PBMCs, with at least 6 million obtained per sample. Trizol reagent was used to extract total RNA from PBMCs, with at least 6 micrograms per sample. For every donor, an aliquot of PBMCs went through flow cytometry to measure the percentages of naive CD45RAhigh/CD27high T cells. Libraries were made using 5' RACE. The sequencer was an Illumina HiSeq 2500. A second PCR of about 7 to 12 cycles was performed with a sample-barcoded 5' primer and a J-beta primer mix. A unique molecular identifier was introduced onto each TCR beta cDNA molecule by a template-switch 5' adaptor carrying 12 random nucleotides. Each sample yielded at least 3 million CDR3-containing paired-end reads. First-strand cDNA was synthesized from all RNA with the Mint cDNA synthesis kit, primed by a TRBC-specific oligonucleotide. Following uracil-DNA glycosylase treatment, a first 18-cycle PCR with universal primers M1SS and BC2_uni_R was performed on all cDNA. In the source study's methods: For normalization, 1 million high-quality reads were randomly selected from each sample, with every read carrying a distinct molecular identifier. Instead of being binned into consensus sequences, reads with shared molecular identifiers were discarded. MiTCR, set to a Q25 quality threshold and the strictest error-elimination algorithm, was used for CDR3 identification, clonotype clustering and error correction. A nonparametric unseen species model with Euler transformation was used to estimate lower-bound total TCR beta diversity. The public reads were reanalyzed by TCRdb: fastp trimming at Q25, MiXCR alignment, in-frame beta chains only. Rows are unified per CDR3 protein, each entry keeping the most common DNA and genes. Clone size and V and J calls follow TCRdb, not the original study. The sample yields around 580,000 distinct CDR3 sequences; roughly 48% were counted once. The ten largest clones represent just under 25% of the sample.

This sequence was found in a man older than 75 in good health. Sequencing was done on a sample of blood. The V and J genes are TRBV6-5 and TRBJ1-6; the D segment could be TRBD1, given 5 matching bases. The CDR3 protein sequence reads: CASSYQGYDSPLHF. Here is the DNA: TGTGCCAGCAGTTACCAGGGTTATGATTCACCCCTCCACTTT.